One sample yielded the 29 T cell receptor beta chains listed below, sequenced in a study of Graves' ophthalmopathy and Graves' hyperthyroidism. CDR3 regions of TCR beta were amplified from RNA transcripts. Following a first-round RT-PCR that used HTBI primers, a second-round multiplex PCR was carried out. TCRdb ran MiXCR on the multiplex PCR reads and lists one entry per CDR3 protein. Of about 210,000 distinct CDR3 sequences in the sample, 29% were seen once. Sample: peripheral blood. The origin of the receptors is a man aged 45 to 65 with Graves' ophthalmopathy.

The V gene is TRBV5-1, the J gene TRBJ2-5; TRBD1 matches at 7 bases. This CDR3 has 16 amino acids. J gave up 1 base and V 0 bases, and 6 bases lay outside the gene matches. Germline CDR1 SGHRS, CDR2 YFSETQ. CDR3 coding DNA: TGCGCCAGCAGCTTGGGTACCGGGACAGCCCAAGAGACCCAGTACTTC. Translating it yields CASSLGTGTAQETQYF.

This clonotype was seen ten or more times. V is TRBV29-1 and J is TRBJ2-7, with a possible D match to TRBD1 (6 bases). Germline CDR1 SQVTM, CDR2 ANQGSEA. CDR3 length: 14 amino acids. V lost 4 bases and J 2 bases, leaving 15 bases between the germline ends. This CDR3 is CSVGVDSGAYEQYF. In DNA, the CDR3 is TGCAGCGTTGGTGTGGACAGTGGAGCCTACGAGCAGTACTTC.

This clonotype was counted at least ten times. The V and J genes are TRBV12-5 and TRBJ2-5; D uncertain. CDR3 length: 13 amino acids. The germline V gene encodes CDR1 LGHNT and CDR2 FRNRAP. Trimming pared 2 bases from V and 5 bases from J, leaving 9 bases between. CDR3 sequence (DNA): TGTGCTAGTGGTTTGAGCGAGGTGGAGACCCAGTACTTC. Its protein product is CASGLSEVETQYF.

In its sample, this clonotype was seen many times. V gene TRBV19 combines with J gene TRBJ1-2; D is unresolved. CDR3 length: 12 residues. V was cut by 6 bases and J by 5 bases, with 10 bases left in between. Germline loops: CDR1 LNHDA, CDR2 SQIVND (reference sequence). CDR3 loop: CASRVGDYGYTF. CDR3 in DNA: TGTGCCAGTAGGGTCGGGGATTATGGCTACACCTTC.

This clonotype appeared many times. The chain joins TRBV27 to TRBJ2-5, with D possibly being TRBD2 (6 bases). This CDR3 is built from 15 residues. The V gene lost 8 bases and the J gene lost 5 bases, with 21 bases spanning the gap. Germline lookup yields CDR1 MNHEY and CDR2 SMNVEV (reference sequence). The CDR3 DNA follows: TGTGCCAGCCGCCGGCGGGACTCCCAACTGGAGACCCAGTACTTC. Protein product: CASRRRDSQLETQYF.

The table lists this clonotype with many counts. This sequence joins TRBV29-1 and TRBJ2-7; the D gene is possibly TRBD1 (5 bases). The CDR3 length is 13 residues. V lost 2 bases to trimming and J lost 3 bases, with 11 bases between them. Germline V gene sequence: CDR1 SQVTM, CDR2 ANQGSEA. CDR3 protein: CSVETGTDYEQYF. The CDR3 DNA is TGCAGCGTTGAAACAGGAACCGACTACGAGCAGTACTTC.

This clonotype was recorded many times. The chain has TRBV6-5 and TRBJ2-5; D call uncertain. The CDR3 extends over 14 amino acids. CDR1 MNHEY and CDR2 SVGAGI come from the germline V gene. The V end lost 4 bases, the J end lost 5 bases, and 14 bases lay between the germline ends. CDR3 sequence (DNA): TGTGCCAGCAGTTCGTTTTACTCGGAGGAGACCCAGTACTTC. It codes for CASSSFYSEETQYF.

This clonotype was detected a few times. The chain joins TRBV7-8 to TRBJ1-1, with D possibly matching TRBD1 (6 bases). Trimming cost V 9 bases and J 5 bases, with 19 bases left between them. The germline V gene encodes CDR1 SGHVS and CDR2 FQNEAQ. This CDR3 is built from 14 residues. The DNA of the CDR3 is TGTGCCAGTTTGAAGCAGACTCAGGGGACTGAAGCTTTCTTT. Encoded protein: CASLKQTQGTEAFF.

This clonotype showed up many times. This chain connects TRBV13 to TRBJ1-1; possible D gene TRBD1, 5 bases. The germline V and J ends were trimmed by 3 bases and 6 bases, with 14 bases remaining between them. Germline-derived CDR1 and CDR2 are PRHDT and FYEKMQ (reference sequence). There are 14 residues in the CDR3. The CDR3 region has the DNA TGTGCCAGCAGCTTGGGGTGGGGGGACGCTGAAGCTTTCTTT. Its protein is CASSLGWGDAEAFF.

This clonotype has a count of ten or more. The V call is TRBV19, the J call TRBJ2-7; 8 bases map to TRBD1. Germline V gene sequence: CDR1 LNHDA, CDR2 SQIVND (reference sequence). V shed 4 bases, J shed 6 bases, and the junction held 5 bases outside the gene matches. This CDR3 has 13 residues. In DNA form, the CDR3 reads TGTGCCAGTAGTAGTCAGGGGGCTCGCGAGCAGTACTTC. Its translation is CASSSQGAREQYF.

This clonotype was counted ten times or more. The CDR3 loop reads CASSRGTHYEQYF. The CDR3 DNA is TGTGCCAGCAGTAGAGGAACCCACTACGAGCAGTACTTC. The gene calls are TRBV28 and TRBJ2-7; D call uncertain. Germline CDR1 reads MDHEN; CDR2 reads SYDVKM. This CDR3 is built from 13 residues. The V gene lost 5 bases and the J gene lost 3 bases, with 11 bases spanning the gap.

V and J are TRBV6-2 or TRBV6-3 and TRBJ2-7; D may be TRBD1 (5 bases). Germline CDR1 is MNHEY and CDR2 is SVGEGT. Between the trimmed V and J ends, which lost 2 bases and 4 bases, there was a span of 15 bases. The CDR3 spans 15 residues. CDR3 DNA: TGTGCCAGCAGTTACGGTTCAGGGAACGTATACGAGCAGTACTTC. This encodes CASSYGSGNVYEQYF.

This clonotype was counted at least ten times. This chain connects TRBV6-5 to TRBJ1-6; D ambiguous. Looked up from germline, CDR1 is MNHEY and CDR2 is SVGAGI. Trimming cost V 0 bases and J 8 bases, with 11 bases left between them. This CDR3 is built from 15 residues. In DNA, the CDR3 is TGTGCCAGCAGTTACTCAGGAGGGTTTGATTCACCCCTCCACTTT. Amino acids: CASSYSGGFDSPLHF.

CDR3 coding DNA: TGTGCCAGCAGTTTCGGGGGGGCAATCAGGGAGCTGTTTTTT. Protein product: CASSFGGAIRELFF. This chain connects TRBV12-3 or TRBV12-4 to TRBJ2-2; TRBD2 matches 8 bases. The CDR3 runs to 14 residues. Trimming took 3 bases from V and 9 from J; bases not matched to a gene: 6.

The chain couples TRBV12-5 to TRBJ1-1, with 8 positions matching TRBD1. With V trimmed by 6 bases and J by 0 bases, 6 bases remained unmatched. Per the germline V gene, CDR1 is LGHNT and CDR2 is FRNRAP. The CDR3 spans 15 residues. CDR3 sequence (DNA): TGTGCTAGTGGCAGTGGACAGGGCCTGAACACTGAAGCTTTCTTT. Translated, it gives CASGSGQGLNTEAFF. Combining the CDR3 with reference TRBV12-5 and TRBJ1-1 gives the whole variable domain DARVTQTPRHKVTEMGQEVTMRCQPILGHNTVFWYRQTMMQGLELLAYFRNRAPLDDSGMPKDRFSAEMPDATLATLKIQPSEPRDSAVYFCASGSGQGLNTEAFFGQGTRLTVV.

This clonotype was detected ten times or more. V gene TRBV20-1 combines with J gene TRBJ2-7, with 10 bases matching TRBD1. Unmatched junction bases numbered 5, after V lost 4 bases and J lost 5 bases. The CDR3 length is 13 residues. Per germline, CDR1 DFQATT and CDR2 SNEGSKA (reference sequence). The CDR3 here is CSATGQGNNEQYF. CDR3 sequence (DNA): TGCAGTGCTACGGGACAGGGGAACAACGAGCAGTACTTC.

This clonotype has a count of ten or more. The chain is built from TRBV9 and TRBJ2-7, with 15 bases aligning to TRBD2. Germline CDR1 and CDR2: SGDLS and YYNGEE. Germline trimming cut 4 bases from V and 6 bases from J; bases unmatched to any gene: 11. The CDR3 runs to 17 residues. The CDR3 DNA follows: TGTGCCAGCAGCAGAGGGACTAGCGGGAGGTCTCCCTCCGAGCAGTACTTC. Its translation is CASSRGTSGRSPSEQYF.

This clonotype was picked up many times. The CDR3 sequence: CASSLKQLGETQYF. The CDR3 DNA reads as TGTGCCAGCAGCTTGAAACAGCTCGGTGAGACCCAGTACTTC. The rearrangement uses TRBV5-4 and TRBJ2-5; no firm D call. V dropped 1 base and J dropped 5 bases, with 12 bases sitting between them. This CDR3 is built from 14 residues. Per the germline V gene, CDR1 is SGHNT and CDR2 is YYREEE (reference sequence).

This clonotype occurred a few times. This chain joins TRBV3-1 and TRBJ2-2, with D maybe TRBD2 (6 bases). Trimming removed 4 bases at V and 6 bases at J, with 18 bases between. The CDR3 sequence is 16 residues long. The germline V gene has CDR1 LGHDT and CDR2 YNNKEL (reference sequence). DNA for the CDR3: TGTGCCAGCAGCCGGGGAGCTACGGGAGAAGCCGGGGAGCTGTTTTTT. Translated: CASSRGATGEAGELFF.

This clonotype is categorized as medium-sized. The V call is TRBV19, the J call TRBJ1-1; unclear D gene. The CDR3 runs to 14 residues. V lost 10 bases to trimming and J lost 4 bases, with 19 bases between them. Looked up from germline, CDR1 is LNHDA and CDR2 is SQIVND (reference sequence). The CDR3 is CATTKRQGSTEAFF. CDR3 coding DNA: TGTGCCACTACGAAGAGACAAGGTTCCACTGAAGCTTTCTTT. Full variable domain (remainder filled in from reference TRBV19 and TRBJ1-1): DGGITQSPKYLFRKEGQNVTLSCEQNLNHDAMYWYRQDPGQGLRLIYYSQIVNDFQKGDIAEGYSVSREKKESFPLTVTSAQKNPTAFYLCATTKRQGSTEAFFGQGTRLTVV.

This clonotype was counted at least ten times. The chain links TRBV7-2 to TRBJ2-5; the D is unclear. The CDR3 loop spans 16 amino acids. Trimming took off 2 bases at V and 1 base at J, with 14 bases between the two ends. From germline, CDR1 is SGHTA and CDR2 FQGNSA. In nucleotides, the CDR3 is TGTGCCAGCAGCTTAAATCCGCGTGGGGTCCAAGAGACCCAGTACTTC. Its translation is CASSLNPRGVQETQYF. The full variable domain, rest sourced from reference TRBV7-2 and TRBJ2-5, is GAGVSQSPSNKVTEKGKDVELRCDPISGHTALYWYRQSLGQGLEFLIYFQGNSAPDKSGLPSDRFSAERTGGSVSTLTIQRTQQEDSAVYLCASSLNPRGVQETQYFGPGTRLLVL.

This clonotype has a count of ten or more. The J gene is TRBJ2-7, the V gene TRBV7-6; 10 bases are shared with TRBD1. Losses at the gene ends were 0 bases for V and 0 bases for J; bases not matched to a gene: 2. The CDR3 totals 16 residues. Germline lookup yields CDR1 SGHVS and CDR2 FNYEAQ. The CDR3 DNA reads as TGTGCCAGCAGCTTAGCGGGACAGGGGACCTCCTACGAGCAGTACTTC. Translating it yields CASSLAGQGTSYEQYF.

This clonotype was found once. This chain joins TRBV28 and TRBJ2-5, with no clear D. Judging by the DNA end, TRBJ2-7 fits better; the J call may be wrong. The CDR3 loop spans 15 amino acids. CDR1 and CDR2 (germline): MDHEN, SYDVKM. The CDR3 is CASSFSQRYSYEQYF. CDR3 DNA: TGTGCCAGCAGTTTCTCCCAGCGTTACTCCTACGAGCAGTACTTC.

The CDR3: CASRGEGDGSPLHF. The DNA for the CDR3 is TGTGCCAGCAGGGGAGAAGGAGACGGTTCACCCCTCCACTTT. The chain couples TRBV25-1 to TRBJ1-6; D gene ambiguous. V gave up 6 bases and J gave up 9 bases, with 15 bases separating them. CDR1 is MGHDK and CDR2 is SYGVNS in the germline V gene. The CDR3 has 14 residues.

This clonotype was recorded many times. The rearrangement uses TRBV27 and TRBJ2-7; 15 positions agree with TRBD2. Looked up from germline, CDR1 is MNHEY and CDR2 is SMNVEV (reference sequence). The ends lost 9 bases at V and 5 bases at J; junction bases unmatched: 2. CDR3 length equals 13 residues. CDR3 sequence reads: CASGLAGGNEQYF. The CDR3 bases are TGTGCCAGTGGACTAGCGGGAGGGAACGAGCAGTACTTC.

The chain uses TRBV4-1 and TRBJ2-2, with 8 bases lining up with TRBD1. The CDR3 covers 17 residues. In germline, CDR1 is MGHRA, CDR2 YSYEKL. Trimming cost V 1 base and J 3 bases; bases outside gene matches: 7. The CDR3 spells CASSQAPGTGHTGELFF. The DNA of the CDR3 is TGCGCCAGCAGCCAAGCCCCCGGGACAGGCCACACCGGGGAGCTGTTTTTT.

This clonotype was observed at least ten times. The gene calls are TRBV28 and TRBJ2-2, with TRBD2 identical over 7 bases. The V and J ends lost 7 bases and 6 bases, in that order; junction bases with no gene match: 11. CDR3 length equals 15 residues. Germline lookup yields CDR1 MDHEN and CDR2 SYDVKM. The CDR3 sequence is CASKWELASSGELFF. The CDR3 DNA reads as TGTGCCAGCAAGTGGGAACTAGCGTCCTCCGGGGAGCTGTTTTTT.

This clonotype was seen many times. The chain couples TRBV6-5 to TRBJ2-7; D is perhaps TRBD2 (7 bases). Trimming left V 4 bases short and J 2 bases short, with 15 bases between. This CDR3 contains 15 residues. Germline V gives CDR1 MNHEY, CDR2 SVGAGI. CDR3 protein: CASSSGGGSTYEQYF. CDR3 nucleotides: TGTGCCAGCAGTTCCGGGGGCGGGAGCACCTACGAGCAGTACTTC.

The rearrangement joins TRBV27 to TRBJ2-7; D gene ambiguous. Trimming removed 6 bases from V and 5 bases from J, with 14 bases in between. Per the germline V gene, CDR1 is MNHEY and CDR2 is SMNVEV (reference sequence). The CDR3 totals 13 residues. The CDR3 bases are TGTGCCAGCAGACTTCAGGCCCTTGACGAGCAGTACTTC. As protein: CASRLQALDEQYF.